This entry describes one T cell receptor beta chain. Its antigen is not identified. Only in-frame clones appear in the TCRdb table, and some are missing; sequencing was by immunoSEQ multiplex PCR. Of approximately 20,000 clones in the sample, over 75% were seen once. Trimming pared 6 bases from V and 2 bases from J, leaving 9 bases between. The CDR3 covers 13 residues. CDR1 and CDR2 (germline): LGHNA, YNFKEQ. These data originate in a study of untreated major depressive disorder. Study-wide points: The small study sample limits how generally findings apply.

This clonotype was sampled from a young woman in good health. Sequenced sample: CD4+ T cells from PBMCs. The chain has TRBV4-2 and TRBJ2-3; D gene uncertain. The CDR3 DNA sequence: TGTGCCAGCAGGGACCCCTACACAGATACGCAGTATTTT. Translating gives CASRDPYTDTQYF.